The 24 T cell receptor beta chains in this list originate from one sample, sequenced in a study of CD8 T cells in ankylosing spondylitis. TCRdb itself ran the 5' RACE reads through MiXCR, one entry per CDR3 protein. The sample consists of roughly 90,000 distinct CDR3 sequences, about 8% of them appearing once. Sequenced material: blood, either unsorted or a sorted T cell fraction (not recorded which). The origin of the receptors is a male donor with ankylosing spondylitis or in good health (not recorded which).

V usage is TRBV3-1 and J usage is TRBJ1-2; D is unclear. This CDR3 comprises 14 residues. Trimming cost V 4 bases and J 2 bases, with 11 bases left between them. CDR1 is LGHDT and CDR2 is YNNKEL in the germline V gene (reference sequence). The CDR3 is CASSLSSTNYGYTF. CDR3 DNA sequence: TGTGCCAGCAGCCTGTCCTCCACCAACTATGGCTACACCTTC. The full variable domain, its missing parts supplied by reference TRBV3-1 and TRBJ1-2, is DTAVSQTPKYLVTQMGNDKSIKCEQNLGHDTMYWYKQDSKKFLKIMFSYNNKELIINETVPNRFSPKSPDKAHLNLHINSLELGDSAVYFCASSLSSTNYGYTFGSGTRLTVV.

This clonotype was counted ten times or more. The V and J genes are TRBV7-9 and TRBJ1-2, with TRBD1 identical over 9 bases. The CDR3 length is 14 residues. The trim removed 7 bases at V and 5 bases at J, leaving 8 bases unmatched. CDR1 and CDR2 (germline): SEHNR, FQNEAQ (reference sequence). The CDR3 DNA follows: TGTGCCAGCATGGAAGGGACAGGGATGTATGGCTACACCTTC. Protein product: CASMEGTGMYGYTF.

This clonotype was seen repeatedly, ten times or more. The chain carries TRBV5-6 and TRBJ2-2, with 12 nucleotides matching TRBD1. V shed 5 bases, J shed 7 bases, and the junction held 6 bases outside the gene matches. Germline assignment: CDR1 SGHDT and CDR2 YYEEEE. The CDR3 is 15 amino acids. CDR3: CASSTGTGGFGELFF. DNA of the CDR3: TGTGCCAGCAGTACCGGGACAGGGGGCTTCGGGGAGCTGTTTTTT.

V usage is TRBV18 and J usage is TRBJ1-1; TRBD1 matches 10 bases. Unmatched junction bases numbered 6, after V lost 1 base and J lost 1 base. Germline V CDR1 and CDR2: KGHSH, LQKENI. The CDR3 is 17 amino acids. Written as DNA, the CDR3 is TGTGCCAGCTCACCACGTCGACAGGGGGCGAAGAACACTGAAGCTTTCTTT. It yields the protein CASSPRRQGAKNTEAFF.

This clonotype was counted ten times or more. The chain joins TRBV12-3 or TRBV12-4 to TRBJ2-3; no definite D call. CDR3 size: 13 residues. The V end lost 5 bases, the J end lost 1 base, and 7 bases lay between the germline ends. In DNA form, the CDR3 reads TGTGCCAGCAGTATCTGGGGCACAGATACGCAGTATTTT. Translating it yields CASSIWGTDTQYF.

This clonotype was counted ten times or more. The J gene is TRBJ2-3, the V gene TRBV24-1; D is possibly TRBD2 (6 bases). The ends were cut back, 5 bases at V and 5 bases at J, with 10 bases in the middle. The CDR3 has 13 amino acids. Germline assignment: CDR1 KGHDR and CDR2 SFDVKD. In DNA form, the CDR3 reads TGTGCCACCAGTGGGGGCGGGGAAGATACGCAGTATTTT. Its translation is CATSGGGEDTQYF.

The sample holds many counts of this clonotype. This chain joins TRBV7-2 and TRBJ1-2; no reliable D call. V lost 3 bases and J 1 base, leaving 15 bases between the germline ends. Per the germline V gene, CDR1 is SGHTA and CDR2 is FQGNSA. The CDR3 is 16 amino acids. CDR3 in amino acids: CASSFKSSGVNYGYTF. In DNA form, the CDR3 reads TGTGCCAGCAGCTTTAAGAGTAGTGGGGTTAACTATGGCTACACCTTC.

This clonotype was observed many times. This chain connects TRBV20-1 to TRBJ1-4, with TRBD1 matching 7 bases. The CDR3 consists of 15 residues. CDR1 is DFQATT and CDR2 is SNEGSKA in the germline V gene (reference sequence). Germline trimming cut 2 bases from V and 7 bases from J; bases unmatched to any gene: 10. DNA for the CDR3: TGCAGTGCTAGATACCCGAGGGGGCCGTTTGAAAAACTGTTTTTT. Protein: CSARYPRGPFEKLFF.

Ten or more counts support this clonotype. V and J are TRBV7-4 and TRBJ2-7; no firm D call. Germline-derived CDR1 and CDR2 are SGHVT and SQSDAQ. V dropped 6 bases and J dropped 0 bases, with 9 bases sitting between them. The CDR3 has 13 amino acids. CDR3: CASSSRISYEQYF. The CDR3 DNA follows: TGTGCCAGCAGTTCCCGTATCTCCTACGAGCAGTACTTC.

This clonotype was recorded many times. The chain has TRBV5-1 and TRBJ2-5; a weak D match, TRBD2 (6 bases). V lost 4 bases and J lost 2, with 12 bases in between. Germline CDR1 and CDR2: SGHRS and YFSETQ. The CDR3 extends over 14 amino acids. For the CDR3, the DNA is TGCGCCAGCAGCCATCCCGGGAGTCAAGAGACCCAGTACTTC. It codes for CASSHPGSQETQYF.

This clonotype appeared many times. The rearrangement uses TRBV24-1 and TRBJ2-1, with no clear D. CDR1 is KGHDR, CDR2 SFDVKD, per germline. The V and J ends lost 4 bases and 0 bases respectively, with 15 bases between them. The CDR3 runs 17 residues. CDR3 DNA sequence: TGTGCCACCAGTGAAGGTCCCTCAAATCCCTCCTACAATGAGCAGTTCTTC. Its translation is CATSEGPSNPSYNEQFF.

This clonotype was counted at least ten times. The chain's CDR3 is CASSPASNEQFF. The CDR3 DNA follows: TGTGCCAGCAGCCCTGCGAGCAATGAGCAGTTCTTC. V usage is TRBV13 and J usage is TRBJ2-1; D gene ambiguous. Germline CDR1 PRHDT, CDR2 FYEKMQ (reference sequence). The CDR3 is made up of 12 amino acids. The V and J ends lost 5 bases and 6 bases respectively, with 8 bases between them. The entire variable domain, with the rest obtained from reference TRBV13 and TRBJ2-1, is as follows: AAGVIQSPRHLIKEKRETATLKCYPIPRHDTVYWYQQGPGQDPQFLISFYEKMQSDKGSIPDRFSAQQFSDYHSELNMSSLELGDSALYFCASSPASNEQFFGPGTRLTVL.

In regard to this clonotype: This sequence may be a read error, since a much larger clone differs from it by one base. This chain joins TRBV12-5 and TRBJ2-2; no definite D call. Looked up from germline, CDR1 is LGHNT and CDR2 is FRNRAP. The CDR3 is 17 amino acids. Trimming removed 0 bases from V and 0 bases from J, with 11 bases in between. CDR3 amino acids: CASGLVWKLPNTGELFF. The DNA for the CDR3 is TGTGCTAGTGGTTTGGTGTGGAAGCTACCGAACACCGGGGAGCTGTTTTTT. Full variable domain (rest looked up from reference TRBV12-5 and TRBJ2-2): DARVTQTPRHKVTEMGQEVTMRCQPILGHNTVFWYRQTMMQGLELLAYFRNRAPLDDSGMPKDRFSAEMPDATLATLKIQPSEPRDSAVYFCASGLVWKLPNTGELFFGEGSRLTVL.

V and J are TRBV5-5 and TRBJ2-7; maybe TRBD1 (6 bases). The CDR3 is made up of 15 amino acids. Germline CDR1 SGHKS, CDR2 YYEKEE (reference sequence). V lost 5 bases and J 0 bases, leaving 15 bases between the germline ends. This chain's CDR3 is CASRRALDSSYEQYF. CDR3 nucleotide sequence: TGTGCCAGCAGACGAGCCTTGGACAGCTCCTACGAGCAGTACTTC.

This clonotype came up many times. The chain has TRBV2 and TRBJ2-2; D unclear. Germline CDR1 is SNHLY and CDR2 is FYNNEI. The CDR3 is 15 residues long. Trimming stripped 1 base from V and 4 bases from J, with 10 bases between. CDR3 loop: CASSEVGAGTGELFF. In DNA, the CDR3 is TGTGCCAGCAGTGAAGTCGGTGCAGGCACCGGGGAGCTGTTTTTT.

This clonotype was recorded many times. V gene TRBV7-9 combines with J gene TRBJ1-1, with a tentative D call TRBD1 (5 bases). CDR1 and CDR2 (germline): SEHNR, FQNEAQ (reference sequence). V was pared by 1 base and J by 11 bases, with 14 bases between. CDR3 length equals 13 residues. CDR3 region: CASSLESRVSAFF. CDR3 coding DNA: TGTGCCAGCAGCTTAGAGAGCAGGGTGAGTGCTTTCTTT. Complete variable domain (other parts from reference TRBV7-9 and TRBJ1-1): DTGVSQNPRHKITKRGQNVTFRCDPISEHNRLYWYRQTLGQGPEFLTYFQNEAQLEKSRLLSDRFSAERPKGSFSTLEIQRTEQGDSAMYLCASSLESRVSAFFGQGTRLTVV.

Ten or more counts support this clonotype. The rearrangement uses TRBV3-1 and TRBJ2-2, with 9 bases fitting TRBD2. V trimming: 5 bases; J trimming: 4 bases; junction bases outside the gene matches: 8. This CDR3 region has 16 residues. The germline V gene has CDR1 LGHDT and CDR2 YNNKEL (reference sequence). The CDR3 reads CASSFRSGSSTGELFF. In DNA form, the CDR3 reads TGTGCCAGCAGCTTCCGTAGCGGGAGTAGCACCGGGGAGCTGTTTTTT.

This clonotype showed up many times. The CDR3 DNA follows: TGTGCCAGCAGTCTCTTTAGGGTCGGCACTGAAGCTTTCTTT. Translating gives CASSLFRVGTEAFF. The chain has TRBV27 and TRBJ1-1; D gene uncertain. CDR1 is MNHEY and CDR2 is SMNVEV in the germline V gene (reference sequence). V was pared by 5 bases and J by 4 bases, with 14 bases between. CDR3 size: 14 residues.

In this sample, this clonotype turned up many times. As DNA, the CDR3 is TGTGCCACCAGCAGACAGGGGACGACGTACGAGCAGTACTTC. It is translated as CATSRQGTTYEQYF. The chain employs TRBV24-1 and TRBJ2-7; 8 bases line up with TRBD1. V was clipped by 7 bases and J by 4 bases; unmatched bases: 8. The CDR3 length is 14 residues. Germline V CDR1 and CDR2: KGHDR, SFDVKD.

The rearrangement links TRBV11-1 to TRBJ2-5, with 11 bases that match TRBD1. The CDR3 loop spans 18 amino acids. Per the germline V gene, CDR1 is SGHAT and CDR2 is FQDESV (reference sequence). Trimming at V came to 5 bases and at J to 2 bases, leaving 13 bases not matched to a gene. CDR3 region: CASSGGQGVPYPQETQYF. The CDR3 DNA is TGTGCCAGCAGCGGGGGACAGGGGGTTCCTTATCCGCAAGAGACCCAGTACTTC.

This clonotype occurred many times. The J gene is TRBJ2-1, the V gene TRBV20-1; D might be TRBD1 (5 bases). The CDR3 has 15 residues. Trimming took 6 bases from V and 2 from J, leaving 17 bases between them. The germline V gene has CDR1 DFQATT and CDR2 SNEGSKA (reference sequence). This chain's CDR3 is CSAQSRGQAYNEQFF. CDR3 in DNA: TGCAGTGCGCAGAGTAGGGGTCAAGCCTACAATGAGCAGTTCTTC.

This clonotype came up many times. The CDR3 DNA reads as TGTGCCAGCAGCCAAGATTCGGGGTATGGAGAGACCCAGTACTTC. It codes for CASSQDSGYGETQYF. This rearrangement joins TRBV3-1 to TRBJ2-5; a weak D match, TRBD2 (5 bases). CDR1 is LGHDT, CDR2 YNNKEL, per germline (reference sequence). The CDR3 extends over 15 amino acids. The V end was cut by 0 bases, the J end by 4 bases, with 12 bases between.

The genes are TRBV29-1 and TRBJ1-5; the match to TRBD1 covers 10 bases. The trim removed 4 bases at V and 6 bases at J, leaving 0 bases unmatched. Germline CDR1 reads SQVTM; CDR2 reads ANQGSEA. The CDR3 is 12 residues long. The chain's CDR3 is CSVGTGGQPQHF. CDR3 coding DNA: TGCAGCGTTGGGACAGGGGGTCAGCCCCAGCATTTT. Using reference TRBV29-1 and TRBJ1-5 for the parts outside the CDR3, the full variable domain is SAVISQKPSRDICQRGTSLTIQCQVDSQVTMMFWYRQQPGQSLTLIATANQGSEATYESGFVIDKFPISRPNLTFSTLTVSNMSPEDSSIYLCSVGTGGQPQHFGDGTRLSIL.

This clonotype was seen ten or more times. The chain couples TRBV24-1 to TRBJ2-3; 7 nucleotides match TRBD2. This CDR3 comprises 16 residues. Per germline, CDR1 KGHDR and CDR2 SFDVKD. Germline trimming cut 3 bases from V and 0 bases from J; bases unmatched to any gene: 5. The CDR3 region has the DNA TGTGCCACCAGTGATACTGCTAGCGGTAGCACAGATACGCAGTATTTT. It encodes CATSDTASGSTDTQYF.